The 20 T cell receptor beta chains below come from one sample, sequenced in a study of post-analysis software for immune sequencing data. Findings and limits, study-wide: Included in a set of four or five TRBV segments more frequent in patients than controls were TRBV5-6, TRBV5-1 and TRBV20-1.

These TCRs' antigens remain unknown. Each TCR beta cDNA library carried unique molecular identifiers. TCRdb passed the PCR reads through MiXCR, listing each CDR3 protein once. The sample contains 600,000 to 700,000 distinct CDR3 sequences, approximately 60% of which appear only once. The sample comprised blood. The receptors derive from a girl aged 2 to 10 with multiple sclerosis.

The chain joins TRBV5-1 to TRBJ2-3; TRBD2 aligns across 7 bases. Germline lookup yields CDR1 SGHRS and CDR2 YFSETQ. The CDR3 is made up of 18 amino acids. J gave up 1 base and V 0 bases, and 11 bases lay outside the gene matches. This chain's CDR3 is CASSLVSFAGAGTDTQYF. The CDR3 nucleotides are TGCGCCAGCAGCTTGGTTTCCTTCGCGGGAGCCGGCACAGATACGCAGTATTTT.

This chain connects TRBV29-1 to TRBJ2-7; perhaps TRBD2 as D (6 bases). The germline gives CDR1 SQVTM, CDR2 ANQGSEA. V was shortened by 7 bases and J by 6 bases, with 16 bases between the two germline ends. The CDR3 has 12 amino acids. Here the CDR3 DNA reads TGCAGCGGGACTACGCCGGGCCTCGAGCAGTACTTC. Protein: CSGTTPGLEQYF.

The chain combines TRBV5-1 with TRBJ2-3; 10 positions match TRBD1. The germline V gene has CDR1 SGHRS and CDR2 YFSETQ. The CDR3 is 15 residues long. V lost 4 bases, J lost 6 bases, and 8 bases stayed unmatched. The CDR3 loop is CASSGGQGISDTQYF. CDR3 nucleotides: TGCGCCAGCAGCGGGGGACAGGGGATTTCGGATACGCAGTATTTT.

This clonotype was counted between two and nine times. The chain recombines TRBV12-3 or TRBV12-4 with TRBJ2-1; no definite D call. The CDR3 sequence is 13 residues long. Trimming cost V 3 bases and J 4 bases, with 7 bases left between them. For the CDR3, the DNA is TGTGCCAGCAGTTTGACCTGGTACAATGAGCAGTTCTTC. Its protein product is CASSLTWYNEQFF.

The V gene is TRBV2, the J gene TRBJ2-1; possibly TRBD1 or TRBD2 for D (5 bases each). The germline V gene has CDR1 SNHLY and CDR2 FYNNEI. CDR3 size: 15 residues. The V end was cut by 3 bases, the J end by 6 bases, with 15 bases between. The CDR3 loop reads CASSEFGTPGNEQFF. The CDR3 nucleotides are TGTGCCAGCAGTGAGTTCGGGACCCCCGGCAATGAGCAGTTCTTC.

V usage is TRBV4-2 and J usage is TRBJ1-6; D is undetermined. This CDR3 contains 16 residues. The germline V gene has CDR1 LGHNA and CDR2 YNFKEQ. Between the trimmed V and J ends, which lost 0 bases and 9 bases, there was a span of 15 bases. CDR3 residues: CASSQDLGSDLSPLHF. The CDR3 bases are TGTGCCAGCAGCCAAGATTTGGGGAGTGACCTTTCACCCCTCCACTTT.

The chain carries TRBV21-1 and TRBJ1-4. TRBV21-1 corresponds to a pseudogene. The CDR3 has 16 amino acids. The CDR3 sequence is CASSLSLTGRGEKLFF. The CDR3 DNA follows: TGTGCCAGCAGCCTGTCGTTAACAGGGAGGGGCGAAAAACTGTTTTTT.

The chain combines TRBV19 with TRBJ1-5; D is possibly TRBD1 (6 bases). The CDR3 covers 13 residues. The germline gives CDR1 LNHDA, CDR2 SQIVND (reference sequence). Trimming removed 6 bases at V and 4 bases at J, with 10 bases between. The CDR3 DNA follows: TGTGCCAGTAGGGACAGTGCGAATCAGCCCCAGCATTTT. As protein: CASRDSANQPQHF.

The chain links TRBV5-1 to TRBJ2-5; TRBD2 agrees at 9 bases. Germline V lookup: CDR1 SGHRS, CDR2 YFSETQ. The junction had 0 bases not matched to a gene; V was cut back by 0 bases and J by 0 bases. The CDR3 sequence is 15 residues long. CDR3 residues: CASSLASGDQETQYF. CDR3 coding DNA: TGCGCCAGCAGCTTGGCTAGCGGGGACCAAGAGACCCAGTACTTC.

J is TRBJ1-1 and V is TRBV21-1; TRBD1 was called by the table and not checked on the DNA. TRBV21-1 is described as a pseudogene. CDR3 length: 15 residues. The CDR3 loop is CASRVCLGARTEAFF. The DNA for the CDR3 is TGTGCCAGCAGAGTCTGTCTGGGGGCGCGAACTGAAGCTTTCTTT.

This clonotype was picked up many times. The chain uses TRBV12-5 and TRBJ2-1; tentative D call: TRBD2 (7 bases). CDR1 is LGHNT, CDR2 FRNRAP, per germline. The CDR3 is made up of 13 amino acids. V was cut by 0 bases and J by 10 bases, with 10 bases left in between. The CDR3 region has the DNA TGTGCTAGTGGTTTGGTAGGGAGGGGGGAGCAGTTCTTC. Translating gives CASGLVGRGEQFF.

The chain is built from TRBV4-2 and TRBJ2-2; D remains unclear. The CDR3 length is 16 residues. From germline, CDR1 is LGHNA and CDR2 YNFKEQ. Deletions cut 3 bases from V and 0 bases from J, with 11 bases between. The chain's CDR3 is CASSQEFGTNTGELFF. The CDR3 nucleotides read TGTGCCAGCAGCCAGGAGTTCGGCACGAACACCGGGGAGCTGTTTTTT.

The chain couples TRBV5-1 to TRBJ2-3; D gene unclear. The V gene's germline CDR1 is SGHRS and CDR2 YFSETQ. Trimming left V 1 base short and J 2 bases short, with 17 bases between. This CDR3 has 17 amino acids. CDR3 sequence (DNA): TGCGCCAGCAGCTTGAGAATAGCTGCTTACTCCACAGATACGCAGTATTTT. Protein product: CASSLRIAAYSTDTQYF.

In its sample, this clonotype was seen a few times. The V call is TRBV10-3, the J call TRBJ2-1, with TRBD2 matching over 8 bases. Germline V CDR1 and CDR2: ENHRY, SYGVKD. This CDR3 has 12 residues. The ends lost 11 bases at V and 7 bases at J; junction bases unmatched: 7. CDR3 region: CALGLGRNEQFF. DNA of the CDR3: TGTGCCCTGGGACTAGGAAGGAATGAGCAGTTCTTC.

This chain links TRBV12-5 with TRBJ2-5; no reliable D call. Germline lookup yields CDR1 LGHNT and CDR2 FRNRAP. The germline V and J ends were trimmed by 3 bases and 1 base, with 6 bases remaining between them. The CDR3 is 13 amino acids. The CDR3 is CASGLGSQETQYF. The DNA for the CDR3 is TGTGCTAGTGGTTTAGGCAGCCAAGAGACCCAGTACTTC.

V is TRBV29-1 and J is TRBJ2-1; 12 bases map to TRBD2. CDR1 and CDR2 (germline): SQVTM, ANQGSEA. V was clipped by 4 bases and J by 10 bases; unmatched bases: 8. The CDR3 totals 14 residues. CDR3 in amino acids: CSVGASGREWEQFF. CDR3 sequence (DNA): TGCAGCGTTGGGGCTAGCGGGAGGGAATGGGAGCAGTTCTTC.

This clonotype occurred a few times. The chain uses TRBV7-9 and TRBJ2-7, with D perhaps assigned TRBD1 or TRBD2 (5 bases each). The V end lost 1 base, the J end lost 3 bases, and 7 bases lay between the germline ends. The germline CDR1 and CDR2 sequences are SEHNR and FQNEAQ (reference sequence). CDR3 length: 13 residues. This CDR3 is CASSLGDGYEQYF. The CDR3 DNA reads TGTGCCAGCAGCTTAGGGGACGGCTACGAGCAGTACTTC.

The chain recombines TRBV29-1 with TRBJ1-5; D is uncertain. Germline-derived CDR1 and CDR2 are SQVTM and ANQGSEA. Trimming took off 8 bases at V and 13 bases at J, with 15 bases between the two ends. There are 10 residues in the CDR3. The DNA of the CDR3 is TGCAGCCCGCGGTTCGAGGAACAGCATTTT. Translated: CSPRFEEQHF. The full variable domain, rest sourced from reference TRBV29-1 and TRBJ1-5, is SAVISQKPSRDICQRGTSLTIQCQVDSQVTMMFWYRQQPGQSLTLIATANQGSEATYESGFVIDKFPISRPNLTFSTLTVSNMSPEDSSIYLCSPRFEEQHFGDGTRLSIL.

The V call is TRBV3-1, the J call TRBJ2-2; no clear D gene. The CDR3 totals 12 residues. V dropped 3 bases and J dropped 6 bases, with 5 bases sitting between them. Germline V gene sequence: CDR1 LGHDT, CDR2 YNNKEL (reference sequence). The CDR3 nucleotides read TGTGCCAGCAGCCATGGGGCCGGGGAGCTGTTTTTT. Amino acid sequence: CASSHGAGELFF. Drawing the rest from reference TRBV3-1 and TRBJ2-2, the complete variable domain is DTAVSQTPKYLVTQMGNDKSIKCEQNLGHDTMYWYKQDSKKFLKIMFSYNNKELIINETVPNRFSPKSPDKAHLNLHINSLELGDSAVYFCASSHGAGELFFGEGSRLTVL.

This clonotype was detected a few times. This rearrangement joins TRBV7-3 to TRBJ2-7, with D tentatively TRBD1 or TRBD2 (5 bases each). V lost 0 bases and J 5 bases, leaving 11 bases between the germline ends. CDR3 length equals 14 residues. Germline CDR1 reads SGHTA; CDR2 reads FQGTGA. The CDR3 DNA sequence: TGTGCCAGCAGCTTAACGGGGACGTCAGACGAGCAGTACTTC. Its protein product is CASSLTGTSDEQYF.